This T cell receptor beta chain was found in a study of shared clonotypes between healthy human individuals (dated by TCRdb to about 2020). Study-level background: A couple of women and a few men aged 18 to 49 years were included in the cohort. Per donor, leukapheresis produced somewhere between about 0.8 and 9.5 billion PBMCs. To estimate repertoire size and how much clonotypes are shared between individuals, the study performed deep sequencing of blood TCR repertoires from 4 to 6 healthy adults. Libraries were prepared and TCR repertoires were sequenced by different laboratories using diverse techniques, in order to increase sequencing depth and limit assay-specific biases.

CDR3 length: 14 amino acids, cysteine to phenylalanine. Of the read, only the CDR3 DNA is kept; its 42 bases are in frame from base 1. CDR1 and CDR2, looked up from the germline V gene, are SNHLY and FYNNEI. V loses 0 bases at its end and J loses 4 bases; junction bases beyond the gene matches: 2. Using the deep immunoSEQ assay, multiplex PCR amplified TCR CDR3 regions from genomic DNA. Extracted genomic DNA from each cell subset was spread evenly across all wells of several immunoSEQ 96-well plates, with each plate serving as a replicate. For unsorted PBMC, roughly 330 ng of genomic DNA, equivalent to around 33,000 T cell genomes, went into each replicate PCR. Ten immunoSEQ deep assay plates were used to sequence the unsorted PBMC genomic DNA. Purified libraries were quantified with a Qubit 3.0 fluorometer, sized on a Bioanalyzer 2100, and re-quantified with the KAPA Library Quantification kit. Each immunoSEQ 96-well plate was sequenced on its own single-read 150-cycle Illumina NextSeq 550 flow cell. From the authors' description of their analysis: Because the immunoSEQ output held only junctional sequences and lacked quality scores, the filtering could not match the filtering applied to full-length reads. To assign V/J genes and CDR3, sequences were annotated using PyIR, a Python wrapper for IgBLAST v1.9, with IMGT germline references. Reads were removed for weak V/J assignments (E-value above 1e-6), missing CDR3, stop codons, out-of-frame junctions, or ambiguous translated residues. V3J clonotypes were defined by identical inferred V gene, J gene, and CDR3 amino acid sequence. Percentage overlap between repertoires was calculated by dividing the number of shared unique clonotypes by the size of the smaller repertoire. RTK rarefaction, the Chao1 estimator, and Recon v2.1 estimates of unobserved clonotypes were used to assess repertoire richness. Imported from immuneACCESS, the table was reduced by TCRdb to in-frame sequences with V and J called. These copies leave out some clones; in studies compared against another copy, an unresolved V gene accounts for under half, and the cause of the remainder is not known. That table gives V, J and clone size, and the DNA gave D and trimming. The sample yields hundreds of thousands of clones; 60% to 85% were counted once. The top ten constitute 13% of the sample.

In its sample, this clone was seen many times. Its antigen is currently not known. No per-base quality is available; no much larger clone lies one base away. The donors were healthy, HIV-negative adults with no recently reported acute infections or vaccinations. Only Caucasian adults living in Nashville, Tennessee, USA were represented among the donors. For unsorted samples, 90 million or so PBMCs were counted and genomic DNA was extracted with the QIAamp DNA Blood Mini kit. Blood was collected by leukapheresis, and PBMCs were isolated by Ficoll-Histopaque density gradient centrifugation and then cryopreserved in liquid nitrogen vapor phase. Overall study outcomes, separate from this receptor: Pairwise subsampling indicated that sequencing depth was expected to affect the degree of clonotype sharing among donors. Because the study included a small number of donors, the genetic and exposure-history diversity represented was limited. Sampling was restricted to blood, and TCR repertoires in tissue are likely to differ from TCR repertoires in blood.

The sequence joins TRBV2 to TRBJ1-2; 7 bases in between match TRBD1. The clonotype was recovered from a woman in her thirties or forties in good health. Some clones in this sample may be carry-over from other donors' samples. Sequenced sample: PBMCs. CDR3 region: CASSEARTGYGYTF. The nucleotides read TGTGCCAGCAGTGAAGCAAGGACAGGCTATGGCTACACCTTC.